A selection of T cell receptor beta chains follows, all from one sample in a study of naive and memory T cell subsets. TCRdb redid the calling of the UMI-ligation and nested PCR reads with MiXCR, one entry per CDR3 protein. The sample has about 150,000 distinct CDR3 sequences; 22% are singletons. The sequenced sample consisted of naive CD4+ T cells from blood. The receptors stem from a human donor in good health. Each CDR3 is given with its conserved first and last residue. The order of the fields is D gene, V gene, clone size, J gene, CDR3 DNA, CDR3 protein. The D gene is left open where the match is weak. Clone size, where shown, is once, few, many, or a class for clones that have expanded.

TRBD2	TRBV24-1	NA	TRBJ2-5	TGTGCCACCAGTGATTTGCAGCGGGAGGGCCGGGAGACCCAGTACTTC	CATSDLQREGRETQYF
TRBD1	TRBV5-1	many	TRBJ2-2	TGCGCCAGCAGCTTGGCCAAGGACAGGCGGAACACCGGGGAGCTGTTTTTT	CASSLAKDRRNTGELFF
NA	TRBV4-1	NA	TRBJ2-3	TGCGCCAGCAGCCAACCGGGCCGGCGGCGGACATTCACAGATACGCAGTATTTT	CASSQPGRRRTFTDTQYF
TRBD1	TRBV27	few	TRBJ2-7	TGTGCCAGCAGCCCGGGACAGGTCCACTACGAGCAGTACTTC	CASSPGQVHYEQYF
NA	TRBV5-4	NA	TRBJ2-7	TGTGCCAGCAGCTTCGGGACCTTAATGTACGAGCAGTACTTC	CASSFGTLMYEQYF
TRBD2	TRBV11-3	few	TRBJ2-1	TGTGCCAGCAGCGTGGGACTAGCGGGAGGGCCGGTCTCCTACAATGAGCAGTTCTTC	CASSVGLAGGPVSYNEQFF
NA	TRBV28	many	TRBJ1-1	TGTGCCACAGGTTGGCAGGGACCGAACACTGAAGCTTTCTTT	CATGWQGPNTEAFF
TRBD1	TRBV29-1	NA	TRBJ1-1	TGCAGCGTTGAACGACAGGGCCCCGAAGCTTTCTTT	CSVERQGPEAFF
TRBD2	TRBV3-1	few	TRBJ2-5	TGTGCCAGCAGGCCAGCCCGACTAGCGGGAGGAGGAGAGACCCAGTACTTC	CASRPARLAGGGETQYF
TRBD2	TRBV9	few	TRBJ2-1	TGTGCCAGCAGCGTCGGACTAGCGGGAATGGAAGAGTTCTTC	CASSVGLAGMEEFF
TRBD2	TRBV4-1	few	TRBJ2-3	TGCGCCAGCAGCCCCTCCCCTCAAGCGGGAGGCAGCACAGATACGCAGTATTTT	CASSPSPQAGGSTDTQYF
NA	TRBV10-3	many	TRBJ2-7	TGTGCCATCAGTGAGTTTCAGGGCTACGAGCAGTACTTC	CAISEFQGYEQYF
TRBD2	TRBV6-6	many	TRBJ2-7	TGTGCCAGCAGAAACCGAGCGGGAGGGACCTACGAGCAGTACTTC	CASRNRAGGTYEQYF
NA	TRBV9	few	TRBJ1-4	TGTGCCAGCAGCGTAGACACAGGGAGAAATGAAAAACTGTTTTTT	CASSVDTGRNEKLFF